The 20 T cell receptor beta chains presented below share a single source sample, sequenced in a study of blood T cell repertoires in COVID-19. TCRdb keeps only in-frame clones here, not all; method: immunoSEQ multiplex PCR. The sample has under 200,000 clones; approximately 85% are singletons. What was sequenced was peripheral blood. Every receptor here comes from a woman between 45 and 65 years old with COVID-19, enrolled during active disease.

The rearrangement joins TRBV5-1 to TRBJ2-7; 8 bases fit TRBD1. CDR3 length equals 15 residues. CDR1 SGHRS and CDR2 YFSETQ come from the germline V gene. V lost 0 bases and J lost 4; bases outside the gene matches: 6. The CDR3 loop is CASSLAGQVVYEQYF. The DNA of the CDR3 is TGCGCCAGCAGCTTGGCGGGACAGGTGGTATACGAGCAGTACTTC.

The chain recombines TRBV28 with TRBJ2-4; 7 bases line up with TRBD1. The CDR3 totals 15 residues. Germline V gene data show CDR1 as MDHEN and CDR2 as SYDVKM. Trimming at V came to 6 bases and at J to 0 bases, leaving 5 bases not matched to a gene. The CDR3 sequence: CASSPGQLAKNIQYF. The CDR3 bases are TGTGCCAGCAGCCCGGGACAGTTAGCCAAAAACATTCAGTACTTC. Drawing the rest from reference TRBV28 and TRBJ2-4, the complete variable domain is DVKVTQSSRYLVKRTGEKVFLECVQDMDHENMFWYRQDPGLGLRLIYFSYDVKMKEKGDIPEGYSVSREKKERFSLILESASTNQTSMYLCASSPGQLAKNIQYFGAGTRLSVL.

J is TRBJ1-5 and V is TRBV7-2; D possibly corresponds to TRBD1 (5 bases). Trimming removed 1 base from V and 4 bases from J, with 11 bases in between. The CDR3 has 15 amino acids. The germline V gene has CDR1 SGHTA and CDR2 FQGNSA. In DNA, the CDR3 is TGTGCCAGCAGCTTAGTGCAGGGCGTGAATCAGCCCCAGCATTTT. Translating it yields CASSLVQGVNQPQHF.

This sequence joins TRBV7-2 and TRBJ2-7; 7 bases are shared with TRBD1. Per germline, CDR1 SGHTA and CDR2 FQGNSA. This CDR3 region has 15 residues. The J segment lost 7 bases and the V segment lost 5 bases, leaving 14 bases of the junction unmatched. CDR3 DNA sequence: TGTGCCAGCAGCCTTGGACAGGCGAGGTTGAGGGAGCAGTACTTC. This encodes CASSLGQARLREQYF.

The CDR3 loop reads CASSPRGGAGGNNEQFF. CDR3 nucleotides: TGTGCCAGCAGCCCCCGAGGAGGGGCAGGGGGAAACAATGAGCAGTTCTTC. J is TRBJ2-1 and V is TRBV7-9, with D perhaps matching TRBD1 (7 bases). The CDR3 spans 17 residues. The germline V gene has CDR1 SEHNR and CDR2 FQNEAQ (reference sequence). V lost 5 bases and J lost 5, with 22 bases in between.

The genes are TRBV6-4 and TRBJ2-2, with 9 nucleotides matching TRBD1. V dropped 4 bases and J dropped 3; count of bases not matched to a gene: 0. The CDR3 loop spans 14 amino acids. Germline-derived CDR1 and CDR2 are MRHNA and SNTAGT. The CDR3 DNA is TGTGCCAGCAGTGGGACAGGGGACACCGGGGAGCTGTTTTTT. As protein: CASSGTGDTGELFF.

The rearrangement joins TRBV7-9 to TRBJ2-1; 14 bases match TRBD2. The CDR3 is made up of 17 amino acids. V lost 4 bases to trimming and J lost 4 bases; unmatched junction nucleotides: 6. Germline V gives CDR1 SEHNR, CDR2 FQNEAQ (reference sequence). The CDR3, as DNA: TGTGCCAGCAGCTCACCGGGACTAGCGGGGGCGTACAATGAGCAGTTCTTC. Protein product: CASSSPGLAGAYNEQFF.

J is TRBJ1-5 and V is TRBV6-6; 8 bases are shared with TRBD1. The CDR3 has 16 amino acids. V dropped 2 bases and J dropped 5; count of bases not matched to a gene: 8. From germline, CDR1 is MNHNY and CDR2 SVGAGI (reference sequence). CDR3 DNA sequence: TGTGCCAGCAGTTACGGCATGGGACAGGTGTATCAGCCCCAGCATTTT. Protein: CASSYGMGQVYQPQHF.

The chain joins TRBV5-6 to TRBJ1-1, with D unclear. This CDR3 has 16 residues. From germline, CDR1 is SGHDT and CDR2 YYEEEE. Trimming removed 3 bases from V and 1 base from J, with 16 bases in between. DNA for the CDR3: TGTGCCAGCAGCTCACAACCCTGGCAGCGGAACACTGAAGCTTTCTTT. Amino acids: CASSSQPWQRNTEAFF. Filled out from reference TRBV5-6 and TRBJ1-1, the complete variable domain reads DAGVTQSPTHLIKTRGQQVTLRCSPKSGHDTVSWYQQALGQGPQFIFQYYEEEERQRGNFPDRFSGHQFPNYSSELNVNALLLGDSALYLCASSSQPWQRNTEAFFGQGTRLTVV.

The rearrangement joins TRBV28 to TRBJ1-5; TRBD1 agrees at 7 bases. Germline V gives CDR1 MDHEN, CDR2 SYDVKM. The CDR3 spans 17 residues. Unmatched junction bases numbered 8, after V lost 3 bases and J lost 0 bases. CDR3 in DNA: TGTGCCAGCAGTTTCGGCAGGGGGACCTATAGCAATCAGCCCCAGCATTTT. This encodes CASSFGRGTYSNQPQHF.

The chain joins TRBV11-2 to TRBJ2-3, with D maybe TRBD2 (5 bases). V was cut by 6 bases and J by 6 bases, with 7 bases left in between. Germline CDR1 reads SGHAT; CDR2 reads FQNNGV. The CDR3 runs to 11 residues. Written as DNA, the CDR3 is TGTGCCAGCAGGGGCGGGGATACGCAGTATTTT. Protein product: CASRGGDTQYF.

The DNA of the CDR3 is TGTGCCAGCAGCAATACAGGGGCCGGCTCTGGGGCCAACGTCCTGACTTTC. Encoded protein: CASSNTGAGSGANVLTF. The chain couples TRBV7-6 to TRBJ2-6, with 7 nucleotides matching TRBD1. This CDR3 is built from 17 residues. The ends lost 5 bases at V and 0 bases at J; junction bases unmatched: 7. Germline assignment: CDR1 SGHVS and CDR2 FNYEAQ.

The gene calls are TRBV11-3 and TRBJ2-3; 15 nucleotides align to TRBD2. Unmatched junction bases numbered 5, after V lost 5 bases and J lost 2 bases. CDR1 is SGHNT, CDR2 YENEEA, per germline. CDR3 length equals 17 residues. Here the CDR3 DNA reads TGTGCCAGCAGCCCCGGGACTAGCGGGGGGCCCACAGATACGCAGTATTTT. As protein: CASSPGTSGGPTDTQYF.

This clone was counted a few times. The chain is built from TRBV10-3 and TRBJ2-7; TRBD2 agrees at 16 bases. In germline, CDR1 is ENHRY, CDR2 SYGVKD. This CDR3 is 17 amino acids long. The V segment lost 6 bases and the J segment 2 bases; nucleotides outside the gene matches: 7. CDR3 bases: TGTGCCATCAGGCCGGGACTAGCGGGGGGGCGGACCTACGAGCAGTACTTC. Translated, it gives CAIRPGLAGGRTYEQYF.

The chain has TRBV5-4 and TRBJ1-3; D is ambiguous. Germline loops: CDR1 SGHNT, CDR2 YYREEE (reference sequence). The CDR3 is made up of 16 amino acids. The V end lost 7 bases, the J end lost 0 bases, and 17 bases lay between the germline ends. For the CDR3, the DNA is TGTGCCAGCGCGAAGGGCGGGGAAGACTCTGGAAACACCATATATTTT. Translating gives CASAKGGEDSGNTIYF.

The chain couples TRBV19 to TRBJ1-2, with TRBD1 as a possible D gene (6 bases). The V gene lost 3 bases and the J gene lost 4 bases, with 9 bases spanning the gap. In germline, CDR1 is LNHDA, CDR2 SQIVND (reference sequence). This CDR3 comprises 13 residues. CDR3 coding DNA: TGTGCCAGTAGTATCGGACAGTCCTATGGCTACACCTTC. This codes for CASSIGQSYGYTF.

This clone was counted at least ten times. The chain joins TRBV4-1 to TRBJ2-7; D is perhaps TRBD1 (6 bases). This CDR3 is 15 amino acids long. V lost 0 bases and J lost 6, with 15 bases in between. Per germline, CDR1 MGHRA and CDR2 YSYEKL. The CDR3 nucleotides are TGCGCCAGCAGCCAAGAAACAGGGTCCTGGGGCGAGCAGTACTTC. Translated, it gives CASSQETGSWGEQYF.

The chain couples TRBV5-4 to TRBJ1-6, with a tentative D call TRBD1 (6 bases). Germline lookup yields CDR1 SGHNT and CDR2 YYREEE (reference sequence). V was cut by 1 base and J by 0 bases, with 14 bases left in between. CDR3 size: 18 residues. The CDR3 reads CASSLTGLSSSYNSPLHF. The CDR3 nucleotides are TGTGCCAGCAGCTTGACAGGGCTTTCTAGCTCCTATAATTCACCCCTCCACTTT.

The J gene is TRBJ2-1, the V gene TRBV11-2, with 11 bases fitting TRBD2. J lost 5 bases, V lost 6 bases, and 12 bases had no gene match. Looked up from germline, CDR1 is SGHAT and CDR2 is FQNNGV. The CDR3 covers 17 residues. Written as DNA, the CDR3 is TGTGCCAGCAGTTCCAGACTAGCGGGGCGGACCAACAATGAGCAGTTCTTC. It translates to CASSSRLAGRTNNEQFF.

CDR3: CATSDRTGGGNQPQHF. CDR3 coding DNA: TGTGCCACCAGTGACCGGACAGGGGGCGGCAATCAGCCCCAGCATTTT. This sequence joins TRBV24-1 and TRBJ1-5; 11 bases are a match to TRBD1. Losses at the gene ends were 4 bases for V and 2 bases for J; bases not matched to a gene: 3. The germline gives CDR1 KGHDR, CDR2 SFDVKD. The CDR3 runs 16 residues.